This is a list of T cell receptor beta chains from one sample in a study of TIL therapy for anti-PD-1-resistant metastatic lung cancer. TCRdb's copy holds only in-frame clones and misses some; the assay was immunoSEQ multiplex PCR. The sample lists 25,000 to 30,000 clones, 63% occurring once. The sequences come from tumor tissue, collected at baseline. Source of these receptors: a woman between 30 and 85 years old with non-small cell lung cancer. Each CDR3 is given with its conserved first and last residue. Fields, in order: clone size, J gene, D gene, V gene, CDR3 protein, CDR3 DNA. A D gene is named only where the DNA matches it firmly. Clone size is shown for a subset of rows, as once, few, many or a class of expanded clone.

abundance: NA; j_gene: TRBJ1-1; d_gene: NA; v_gene: TRBV20-1; CDR3aa: CSARFGSEAFF; CDR3nt: TGCAGTGCTAGATTTGGATCTGAAGCTTTCTTT
abundance: NA; j_gene: TRBJ1-1; d_gene: NA; v_gene: TRBV29-1; CDR3aa: CSVGPNRVEAFF; CDR3nt: TGCAGCGTTGGCCCAAACCGGGTAGAGGCTTTCTTT
abundance: once; j_gene: TRBJ2-7; d_gene: NA; v_gene: TRBV6-6; CDR3aa: CAIGAGYEQYF; CDR3nt: TGTGCCATCGGCGCGGGCTACGAGCAGTACTTC
abundance: once; j_gene: TRBJ2-3; d_gene: NA; v_gene: TRBV30; CDR3aa: CAWRLFTDTQYF; CDR3nt: TGTGCCTGGAGACTATTCACAGATACGCAGTATTTT
abundance: NA; j_gene: TRBJ2-1; d_gene: TRBD1; v_gene: TRBV23-1; CDR3aa: CASSQRQGSYNEQFF; CDR3nt: TGCGCCAGCAGTCAGCGACAGGGATCCTACAATGAGCAGTTCTTC
abundance: NA; j_gene: TRBJ2-5; d_gene: NA; v_gene: TRBV7-9; CDR3aa: CASSIRGLSRAETQYF; CDR3nt: TGTGCCAGCAGCATTCGTGGGCTTTCTAGAGCGGAGACCCAGTACTTC
abundance: NA; j_gene: TRBJ2-2; d_gene: TRBD1; v_gene: TRBV30; CDR3aa: CAWSSGTGYTGELFF; CDR3nt: TGTGCCTGGAGTTCAGGGACAGGCTACACCGGGGAGCTGTTTTTT
abundance: NA; j_gene: TRBJ1-1; d_gene: NA; v_gene: TRBV2; CDR3aa: CASRWTVNTEAFF; CDR3nt: TGTGCCAGCAGGTGGACGGTCAACACTGAAGCTTTCTTT
abundance: NA; j_gene: TRBJ2-5; d_gene: TRBD1; v_gene: TRBV25-1; CDR3aa: CASSEAGTGGQETQYF; CDR3nt: TGTGCCAGCAGTGAAGCGGGGACAGGGGGTCAAGAGACCCAGTACTTC
abundance: few; j_gene: TRBJ2-1; d_gene: NA; v_gene: TRBV5-1; CDR3aa: CASSLDGYGEQFF; CDR3nt: TGCGCCAGCAGCTTGGACGGTTACGGTGAGCAGTTCTTC
abundance: NA; j_gene: TRBJ1-1; d_gene: TRBD1; v_gene: TRBV27; CDR3aa: CASSVDRATEAFF; CDR3nt: TGTGCCAGCAGTGTTGACAGGGCCACTGAAGCTTTCTTT
abundance: NA; j_gene: TRBJ2-2; d_gene: NA; v_gene: TRBV19; CDR3aa: CASSPRGLSGDTGELFF; CDR3nt: TGTGCCAGTAGTCCTCGGGGTCTCTCCGGGGACACCGGGGAGCTGTTTTTT
abundance: NA; j_gene: TRBJ2-4; d_gene: TRBD2; v_gene: TRBV15; CDR3aa: CATSREKRDGIQYF; CDR3nt: TGTGCCACCAGCAGAGAAAAGCGGGACGGCATTCAGTACTTC
abundance: NA; j_gene: TRBJ2-7; d_gene: TRBD1; v_gene: TRBV11-2; CDR3aa: CASSPTRRQGNYEQYF; CDR3nt: TGTGCCAGCAGCCCCACCCGCCGACAGGGGAACTACGAGCAGTACTTC
abundance: NA; j_gene: TRBJ1-5; d_gene: TRBD1; v_gene: TRBV29-1; CDR3aa: CSVARDRNQPQHF; CDR3nt: TGCAGCGTAGCAAGGGACAGAAATCAGCCCCAGCATTTT
abundance: NA; j_gene: TRBJ2-7; d_gene: NA; v_gene: TRBV5-5; CDR3aa: CASSFQLYEQYF; CDR3nt: TGTGCCAGCAGCTTTCAGCTCTACGAGCAGTACTTC
abundance: NA; j_gene: TRBJ1-4; d_gene: TRBD1; v_gene: TRBV30; CDR3aa: CAWSSLGRGREKLFF; CDR3nt: TGTGCCTGGAGTTCCCTGGGGAGGGGGCGTGAAAAACTGTTTTTT
abundance: NA; j_gene: TRBJ1-1; d_gene: NA; v_gene: TRBV10-3; CDR3aa: CAISESANTEAFF; CDR3nt: TGTGCCATCAGTGAGTCGGCTAACACTGAAGCTTTCTTT
abundance: NA; j_gene: TRBJ2-3; d_gene: NA; v_gene: TRBV7-9; CDR3aa: CASSPSGIDTQYF; CDR3nt: TGTGCCAGCAGCCCCAGTGGGATAGATACGCAGTATTTT
abundance: NA; j_gene: TRBJ1-1; d_gene: NA; v_gene: TRBV2; CDR3aa: CASTGRGLNTEAFF; CDR3nt: TGTGCCAGCACTGGGCGGGGCTTGAACACTGAAGCTTTCTTT
abundance: NA; j_gene: TRBJ2-1; d_gene: NA; v_gene: TRBV29-1; CDR3aa: CSSRARGNEQFF; CDR3nt: TGCAGCTCGAGGGCGAGGGGCAATGAGCAGTTCTTC
abundance: NA; j_gene: TRBJ2-1; d_gene: TRBD2; v_gene: TRBV7-8; CDR3aa: CASTLSGTSGTEQFF; CDR3nt: TGTGCCAGCACCCTAAGCGGGACTAGCGGGACTGAGCAGTTCTTC
abundance: medium-sized; j_gene: TRBJ2-5; d_gene: NA; v_gene: TRBV5-1; CDR3aa: CASSPERFQETQYF; CDR3nt: TGCGCCAGCAGCCCAGAGCGCTTCCAAGAGACCCAGTACTTC
abundance: NA; j_gene: TRBJ2-5; d_gene: TRBD2; v_gene: TRBV7-2; CDR3aa: CASSETSGRLETQYF; CDR3nt: TGTGCCAGCAGCGAAACTAGCGGGAGGTTAGAGACCCAGTACTTC
abundance: once; j_gene: TRBJ2-5; d_gene: NA; v_gene: TRBV19; CDR3aa: CASSMRGETQYF; CDR3nt: TGTGCCAGTAGTATGCGGGGAGAGACCCAGTACTTC
abundance: NA; j_gene: TRBJ1-2; d_gene: TRBD1; v_gene: TRBV5-4; CDR3aa: CASSLARGYGYTF; CDR3nt: TGTGCCAGCAGCTTGGCCAGGGGGTATGGCTACACCTTC
abundance: NA; j_gene: TRBJ2-1; d_gene: TRBD2; v_gene: TRBV5-1; CDR3aa: CASSLGTSGIYNEQFF; CDR3nt: TGCGCCAGCAGCTTGGGGACTAGCGGGATCTACAATGAGCAGTTCTTC
abundance: NA; j_gene: TRBJ2-7; d_gene: TRBD2; v_gene: TRBV7-8; CDR3aa: CASSPSGVDEQYF; CDR3nt: TGTGCCAGCAGCCCCAGCGGGGTGGACGAGCAGTACTTC
abundance: NA; j_gene: TRBJ2-3; d_gene: NA; v_gene: TRBV2; CDR3aa: CASSEGGWTGTDTQYF; CDR3nt: TGTGCCAGCAGTGAGGGGGGGTGGACAGGCACAGATACGCAGTATTTT
abundance: NA; j_gene: TRBJ2-7; d_gene: NA; v_gene: TRBV25-1; CDR3aa: CASSEQSNYEQYF; CDR3nt: TGTGCCAGCAGTGAACAGAGCAACTACGAGCAGTACTTC
abundance: few; j_gene: TRBJ2-5; d_gene: NA; v_gene: TRBV5-4; CDR3aa: CASSAQETQYF; CDR3nt: TGTGCCAGCAGCGCACAAGAGACCCAGTACTTC
abundance: NA; j_gene: TRBJ1-2; d_gene: NA; v_gene: TRBV30; CDR3aa: CAWRGTGGYTF; CDR3nt: TGTGCCTGGAGGGGGACTGGGGGCTACACCTTC
abundance: NA; j_gene: TRBJ2-5; d_gene: TRBD2; v_gene: TRBV28; CDR3aa: CASSLLAEETQYF; CDR3nt: TGTGCCAGCAGTTTACTAGCGGAAGAGACCCAGTACTTC
abundance: NA; j_gene: TRBJ2-3; d_gene: NA; v_gene: TRBV5-1; CDR3aa: CASSSLGRDTQYF; CDR3nt: TGCGCCAGCAGCTCCCTTGGCCGGGATACGCAGTATTTT
abundance: NA; j_gene: TRBJ1-3; d_gene: NA; v_gene: TRBV19; CDR3aa: CASSRVTRSSGNTIYF; CDR3nt: TGTGCCAGTAGTAGGGTGACACGGAGCTCTGGAAACACCATATATTTT
abundance: few; j_gene: TRBJ1-2; d_gene: TRBD1; v_gene: TRBV10-1; CDR3aa: CASSGDRIIYTF; CDR3nt: TGCGCCAGCTCAGGGGACAGGATCATCTACACCTTC
abundance: few; j_gene: TRBJ1-2; d_gene: NA; v_gene: TRBV30; CDR3aa: CAWRAATNYGYTF; CDR3nt: TGTGCCTGGAGGGCGGCGACCAACTATGGCTACACCTTC
abundance: NA; j_gene: TRBJ2-5; d_gene: NA; v_gene: TRBV7-2; CDR3aa: CASSPTGQQETQYF; CDR3nt: TGTGCCAGCAGCCCTACCGGGCAACAAGAGACCCAGTACTTC
abundance: NA; j_gene: TRBJ2-1; d_gene: TRBD2; v_gene: TRBV7-9; CDR3aa: CASSLAGGPSEQFF; CDR3nt: TGTGCCAGCAGCTTGGCGGGAGGGCCCAGTGAGCAGTTCTTC
abundance: NA; j_gene: TRBJ2-7; d_gene: TRBD2; v_gene: TRBV20-1; CDR3aa: CSAGRGGWEYF; CDR3nt: TGCAGTGCTGGTCGGGGAGGGTGGGAGTACTTC
abundance: NA; j_gene: TRBJ2-3; d_gene: NA; v_gene: TRBV7-6; CDR3aa: CASSLVAGSTTDTQYF; CDR3nt: TGTGCCAGCAGCTTAGTGGCGGGTTCAACCACAGATACGCAGTATTTT
abundance: NA; j_gene: TRBJ2-2; d_gene: NA; v_gene: TRBV12-5; CDR3aa: CASGRTNANTGELFF; CDR3nt: TGTGCTAGTGGACGGACGAACGCGAACACCGGGGAGCTGTTTTTT
abundance: NA; j_gene: TRBJ1-2; d_gene: NA; v_gene: TRBV5-4; CDR3aa: CASSNPIGPNYGYTF; CDR3nt: TGTGCCAGCAGCAACCCCATTGGCCCTAACTATGGCTACACCTTC
abundance: few; j_gene: TRBJ2-5; d_gene: TRBD2; v_gene: TRBV5-5; CDR3aa: CASSLRLAGGLETQYF; CDR3nt: TGTGCCAGCAGCCTCAGACTAGCGGGAGGGCTAGAGACCCAGTACTTC
abundance: few; j_gene: TRBJ1-2; d_gene: NA; v_gene: TRBV27; CDR3aa: CASSLRQGLYGYTF; CDR3nt: TGTGCCAGCAGTCTGCGACAAGGCTTGTATGGCTACACCTTC
abundance: NA; j_gene: TRBJ2-5; d_gene: TRBD1; v_gene: TRBV4-1; CDR3aa: CASSQTGTGALLAQYF; CDR3nt: TGCGCCAGCAGCCAGACCGGGACAGGGGCATTGTTGGCCCAGTACTTC
abundance: few; j_gene: TRBJ2-2; d_gene: NA; v_gene: TRBV6-4; CDR3aa: CASSDIWSLRGPGELFF; CDR3nt: TGTGCCAGCAGTGACATCTGGTCCTTAAGGGGCCCCGGGGAGCTGTTTTTT
abundance: few; j_gene: TRBJ2-7; d_gene: TRBD2; v_gene: TRBV29-1; CDR3aa: CSVELAGVEEQYF; CDR3nt: TGCAGCGTTGAACTAGCGGGAGTGGAAGAGCAGTACTTC
abundance: NA; j_gene: TRBJ2-6; d_gene: NA; v_gene: TRBV21-1; CDR3aa: CASSNEKGQRLGANVLTF; CDR3nt: TGTGCCAGCTCCAACGAAAAGGGACAGCGGCTGGGGGCCAACGTCCTGACTTTC
abundance: NA; j_gene: TRBJ2-7; d_gene: TRBD1; v_gene: TRBV5-1; CDR3aa: CASSQRTGDVEQYF; CDR3nt: TGCGCCAGCAGCCAACGGACAGGGGATGTCGAGCAGTACTTC
abundance: once; j_gene: TRBJ1-1; d_gene: NA; v_gene: TRBV6-5; CDR3aa: CASSRGQEAFF; CDR3nt: TGTGCCAGCAGTCGAGGCCAGGAAGCTTTCTTT